This T cell receptor (beta chain) derives from a study of T cell changes during pregnancy in multiple sclerosis. This clone is a singleton in its sample. Sequenced by immunoSEQ multiplex PCR; TCRdb stores in-frame clones only, minus some. The sample yields around 57,000 clones, about nine tenths seen once. Germline V gives CDR1 SGHVS, CDR2 FNYEAQ. Trimming took 4 bases from V and 4 from J; bases not matched to a gene: 3. CDR3 size: 16 residues. The material was peripheral blood, obtained in the third trimester of pregnancy. The source is a female donor in good health, enrolled as a control in a pregnancy study. The chain uses TRBV7-6 and TRBJ2-2; 13 nucleotides agree with TRBD2. The CDR3 coding sequence is TGTGCCAGCAGCTATGGACTAGCGGGAGTCACCGGGGAGCTGTTTTTT. Translation: CASSYGLAGVTGELFF.